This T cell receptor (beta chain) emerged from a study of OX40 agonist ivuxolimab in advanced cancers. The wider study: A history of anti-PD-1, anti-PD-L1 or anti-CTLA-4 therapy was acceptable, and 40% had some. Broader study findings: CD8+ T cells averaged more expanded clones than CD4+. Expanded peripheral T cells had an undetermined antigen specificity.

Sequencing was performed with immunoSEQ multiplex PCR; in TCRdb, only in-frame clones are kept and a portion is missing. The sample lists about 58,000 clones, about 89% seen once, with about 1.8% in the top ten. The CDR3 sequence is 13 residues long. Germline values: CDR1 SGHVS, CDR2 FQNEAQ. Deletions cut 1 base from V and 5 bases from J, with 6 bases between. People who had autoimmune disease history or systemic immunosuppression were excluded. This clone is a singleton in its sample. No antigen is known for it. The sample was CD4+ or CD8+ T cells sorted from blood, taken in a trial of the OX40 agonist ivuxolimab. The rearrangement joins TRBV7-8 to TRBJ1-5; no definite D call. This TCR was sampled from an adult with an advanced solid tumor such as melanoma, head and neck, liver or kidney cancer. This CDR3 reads CASSLVFDQPQHF. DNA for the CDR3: TGTGCCAGCAGCTTAGTATTTGATCAGCCCCAGCATTTT.